Detailed here is one TCR beta chain. This entry is derived from a study of cytomegalovirus exposure and HLA in healthy donors. PCR employed 60 Vbeta and 13 Jbeta primers. Generated by immunoSEQ multiplex PCR, the TCRdb table keeps only in-frame clones and is missing some. Its clone listing holds 96,000 or so clones. Germline V lookup: CDR1 SQVTM, CDR2 ANQGSEA. Trimming took 8 bases from V and 3 from J, leaving 8 bases between them. This CDR3 contains 11 residues. Sequenced input: PBMCs. This chain connects TRBV29-1 to TRBJ1-3; no firm D call. The TCR comes from a girl between 5 and 17 years old in good health and CMV-seropositive. CDR3 in DNA: TGCAGCACAAAGAATGGAAACACCATATATTTT. It specifies CSTKNGNTIYF.